This T cell receptor (beta chain) emerged from a study of T cell changes during pregnancy in multiple sclerosis. The germline V gene has CDR1 SGHAT and CDR2 FQNNGV. With 3 bases removed from V and 4 bases from J, the gap between germline ends came to 6 bases. CDR3 size: 12 residues. Assay used: immunoSEQ multiplex PCR; TCRdb lists only in-frame clones, some missing. The data show some 90,000 clones, 91% seen once. The receptor was isolated from a female donor in good health, enrolled as a control in a pregnancy study. Sequences were derived from peripheral blood, sampled after pregnancy. The rearrangement joins TRBV11-2 to TRBJ1-1; D unclear. The CDR3 is CASSLASTEAFF. For the CDR3, the DNA is TGTGCCAGCAGCTTGGCAAGCACTGAAGCTTTCTTT.